This record concerns one T cell receptor beta chain sequence. Produced via immunoSEQ multiplex PCR; TCRdb's table is partial and in-frame only. The sample gives around 190,000 clones, 88% of which show up once; roughly 9% is in the top ten. Individuals aged about 18 to 89 years were recruited from roughly 23 US areas. Germline CDR1 reads MNHEY; CDR2 reads SMNVEV (reference sequence). The CDR3 totals 16 residues. The germline V and J ends were trimmed by 4 bases and 0 bases, with 16 bases remaining between them. This record comes from a study of blood T cell repertoires in COVID-19. Study in general: COVID-19 samples collected from the United States, Italy and Spain covered acute and convalescent phases. The analysed material was cDNA or gDNA that came from T cells, B-cell-depleted T cells, or PBMCs.

The source of this sequence is a woman between 18 and 29 years old who had recovered from COVID-19. Sequenced input: PBMCs or T cells enriched from blood (not recorded which). J is TRBJ2-7 and V is TRBV27; tentative D call: TRBD2 (6 bases). CDR3 amino acids: CASSSYGTLPSYEQYF. The CDR3 DNA reads as TGTGCCAGCAGTTCCTACGGGACTCTTCCCTCCTACGAGCAGTACTTC.